This TCR beta chain derives from a study of T cells in Graves' hyperthyroidism and ophthalmopathy. About the research overall: Any treatment followed the collection of peripheral blood at initial diagnosis.

Active moderate-to-severe ophthalmopathy, Clinical Activity Score at least 3, NOSPECS at least 4, under 3 months' duration. Diagnosis relied on clinical symptoms, serum thyroxine and TRAb, thyroid ultrasound and orbital computed tomography. The source material, RNA transcripts, was used to amplify TCR beta CDR3 regions. Using the HTBI primer set, a first-round RT-PCR was run on the TCR CDR3. TCRdb reanalysed the multiplex PCR reads using MiXCR and keeps one entry per CDR3 protein. The profile shows fewer than 750,000 distinct CDR3 sequences, approximately 14% of them singletons. This clonotype was recorded a few times. Specimen: blood. The source of this sequence is a woman between 45 and 65 years old with Graves' ophthalmopathy.

CDR3 nucleotides: TGTGCCAGCAGCGTAGAGAGCTCTATCCTTAGTACGCAGTATTTT. Translated: CASSVESSILSTQYF. This rearrangement joins TRBV9 to TRBJ2-3; D unclear. The ends were cut back, 0 bases at V and 8 bases at J, with 16 bases in the middle. The CDR3 runs 15 residues. From germline, CDR1 is SGDLS and CDR2 YYNGEE.